This T cell receptor (beta chain) was sequenced during a study of naive and memory T cell subsets. V trimming: 4 bases; J trimming: 9 bases; junction bases outside the gene matches: 12. The CDR3 runs to 15 residues. Looked up from germline, CDR1 is ENHRY and CDR2 is SYGVKD. Only a few counts were recorded for this clonotype. Two oligonucleotides, mixed equimolar, formed the beta constant-region primer covering TRBC1 and TRBC2. One entry per CDR3 protein, called by TCRdb with MiXCR from the UMI-ligation and nested PCR reads. The repertoire holds 77,000 or so distinct CDR3 sequences, about an eighth seen once, with approximately 0.94% in the top ten.

J is TRBJ2-1 and V is TRBV10-3; 7 nucleotides align to TRBD2. Sequencing was performed on central memory CD4+ T cells from blood. The receptor was derived from a human donor in good health. CDR3: CAISGDSGRLREQFF. The CDR3 DNA is TGTGCCATCAGTGGGGATAGCGGGCGTCTTCGTGAGCAGTTCTTC.